These T cell receptor beta chains were read from a single sample in a study of regulatory T cells in long-lasting Graves disease. TCRdb itself ran the multiplex PCR reads through MiXCR, one entry per CDR3 protein. The sample has under 500,000 distinct CDR3 sequences, around 15% seen once. These data were also reused for a study on T cells in Graves' hyperthyroidism and ophthalmopathy.

Sequenced here: peripheral blood mononuclear cells (PBMCs), sampled at new diagnosis, from a patient treated with antithyroid drugs. These receptor sequences come from a woman in her 30s with Graves disease. Each CDR3 is given with its conserved first and last residue. D genes are given only for firm matches. Size is stated for part of the rows, as once, few or many counts, or as a class when the clone is expanded.

J: TRBJ2-5; D: NA; V: TRBV7-9; size: few; DNA: TGTGCCAGCAGCCCAGCGCGGGTAGGACTAGAGACCCAGTACTTC; CDR3: CASSPARVGLETQYF
J: TRBJ2-7; D: NA; V: TRBV7-2; size: many; DNA: TGTGCCAGCAGCTTAGGGGCCTTGCATGAGGAGCAGTACTTC; CDR3: CASSLGALHEEQYF
J: TRBJ2-2; D: TRBD2; V: TRBV5-1; size: many; DNA: TGCGCCAGCAGTCGACTAGCGGGAGAGTCCGGGGAGCTGTTTTTT; CDR3: CASSRLAGESGELFF
J: TRBJ2-2; D: TRBD1; V: TRBV15; size: few; DNA: TGTGCCACCAGCCGGAGCCGGGGACAGGGGTTCACCGGGGAGCTGTTTTTT; CDR3: CATSRSRGQGFTGELFF
J: TRBJ1-5; D: TRBD1; V: TRBV28; size: once; DNA: TGTGCCGGGTCAGGCAGGGGGCTAATAAGCAATCAGCCCCAGCATTTT; CDR3: CAGSGRGLISNQPQHF
J: TRBJ2-1; D: TRBD2; V: TRBV15; size: NA; DNA: TGTGCCACCAGCAGATTGACTAGCGGGAGGGCCTATGGCAATGAGCAGTTCTTC; CDR3: CATSRLTSGRAYGNEQFF
J: TRBJ1-2; D: NA; V: TRBV7-9; size: few; DNA: TGTGCCAGCAGCTATAAATATGGCTACACCTTC; CDR3: CASSYKYGYTF
J: TRBJ1-1; D: TRBD1; V: TRBV29-1; size: few; DNA: TGCAGCGTTGTTCCATCGGGACAGGGGGCGAATGAAGCTTTCTTT; CDR3: CSVVPSGQGANEAFF
J: TRBJ2-7; D: NA; V: TRBV11-3; size: few; DNA: TGTGCCAGCAGCTTTACCCAGGGGTCCGAGCAGTACTTC; CDR3: CASSFTQGSEQYF
J: TRBJ2-1; D: TRBD2; V: TRBV3-1; size: NA; DNA: TGTGCCAGCAGCCAAGTGGTGGGGGAGGGAGGAATTGAGCAGTTCTTC; CDR3: CASSQVVGEGGIEQFF
J: TRBJ1-5; D: NA; V: TRBV5-1; size: NA; DNA: TGCGCCAGCAGCTTGAAGGGTTCGGAGCCCCAGCATTTT; CDR3: CASSLKGSEPQHF
J: TRBJ2-4; D: NA; V: TRBV20-1; size: many; DNA: TGCAGTGCTAGTACCTTATTAAACATTCAGTACTTC; CDR3: CSASTLLNIQYF
J: TRBJ2-7; D: TRBD2; V: TRBV20-1; size: many; DNA: TGCAGTGCTAGAGGACTAGCGGGGGCTTCCTACGAGCAGTACTTC; CDR3: CSARGLAGASYEQYF
J: TRBJ2-1; D: TRBD2; V: TRBV28; size: many; DNA: TGTGCCAGCAGTGGGGGGACTAGCGGGAGGGGCCATGAGCAGTTCTTC; CDR3: CASSGGTSGRGHEQFF
J: TRBJ1-4; D: TRBD1; V: TRBV7-9; size: NA; DNA: TGTGCCAGCAGCTTAACTCCTTTTGGTGACAGGGACCCGTCAACTAATGAAAAACTGTTTTTT; CDR3: CASSLTPFGDRDPSTNEKLFF
J: TRBJ2-3; D: TRBD2; V: TRBV4-1; size: once; DNA: TGCGCCAGCACCGTAACCGGGAGGGGCACAGATACGCAGTATTTT; CDR3: CASTVTGRGTDTQYF
J: TRBJ2-2; D: NA; V: TRBV27; size: NA; DNA: TGTGCCAGCAGCCGGGGACCACTATCCACCGGGGAGCTGTTTTTT; CDR3: CASSRGPLSTGELFF
J: TRBJ1-2; D: NA; V: TRBV4-1; size: NA; DNA: TGCGCCAGCAGCCAAGCCCTATCAGGAACTTACGGCTACACCTTC; CDR3: CASSQALSGTYGYTF
J: TRBJ1-6; D: TRBD1; V: TRBV10-3; size: many; DNA: TGTGCGGGACAGGGGGAGTATAATTCACCCCTCCACTTT; CDR3: CAGQGEYNSPLHF
J: TRBJ2-3; D: TRBD1; V: TRBV6-1; size: many; DNA: TGTGCCAGCAGGACCGGGACAGGTATCACAGATACGCAGTATTTT; CDR3: CASRTGTGITDTQYF
J: TRBJ2-7; D: TRBD1; V: TRBV12-3/TRBV12-4; size: many; DNA: TGTGCCAGCGGCGACAGGGGGGGCTACGAGCAGTACTTC; CDR3: CASGDRGGYEQYF
J: TRBJ1-3; D: NA; V: TRBV11-2; size: many; DNA: TGTGCCAGCAGCTTAGATCCCTCTGGAAACACCATATATTTT; CDR3: CASSLDPSGNTIYF
J: TRBJ2-7; D: TRBD2; V: TRBV7-2; size: many; DNA: TGTGCCAGCAGCGAGGTTAGCGGGAGCTCCTACGAGCAGTACTTC; CDR3: CASSEVSGSSYEQYF
J: TRBJ1-1; D: NA; V: TRBV11-1; size: few; DNA: TGCGCCAGCACCGAGGACGAATTCGTCACTGAAGCTTTCTTT; CDR3: CASTEDEFVTEAFF
J: TRBJ2-7; D: NA; V: TRBV2; size: many; DNA: TGTGCCAGCAGTGTGTCTAGCGAGGGCTACGAGCAGTACTTC; CDR3: CASSVSSEGYEQYF
J: TRBJ2-7; D: TRBD1; V: TRBV3-1; size: many; DNA: TGTGCCAGCAGCCAAGATCTTGCACAGGGGATAGACGAGCAGTACTTC; CDR3: CASSQDLAQGIDEQYF
J: TRBJ1-1; D: NA; V: TRBV2; size: many; DNA: TGTGCCAGCAGTGAAATGATTATGGCCACTGAAGCTTTCTTT; CDR3: CASSEMIMATEAFF
J: TRBJ1-5; D: NA; V: TRBV12-3/TRBV12-4; size: NA; DNA: TGTGCCAGCAGTTTTGACAGGACCGGCAATCAGCCCCAGCATTTT; CDR3: CASSFDRTGNQPQHF
J: TRBJ2-4; D: NA; V: TRBV7-9; size: NA; DNA: TGTGCCAGCAGCTTTCCTGAAGGCAAAAGCATTCAGTACTTC; CDR3: CASSFPEGKSIQYF
J: TRBJ2-1; D: TRBD1; V: TRBV7-8; size: many; DNA: TGTGCCAGCAGCTGGGTCAGGGGGCGCGGAGGGAATGAGCAGTTCTTC; CDR3: CASSWVRGRGGNEQFF
J: TRBJ2-2; D: TRBD2; V: TRBV30; size: few; DNA: TGTGCCTGGAGTATTACGCTCCGGACTAGCGGGAGTGGCACCGGGGAGCTGTTTTTT; CDR3: CAWSITLRTSGSGTGELFF
J: TRBJ2-5; D: TRBD2; V: TRBV2; size: many; DNA: TGTGCCAGCATTGGGACTAGCGAGACCCAGTACTTC; CDR3: CASIGTSETQYF
J: TRBJ2-7; D: TRBD1; V: TRBV7-9; size: NA; DNA: TGTGCCAGCAGACCCATGGGACAGGGGGTCCGCGAGCAGTACTTC; CDR3: CASRPMGQGVREQYF
J: TRBJ2-7; D: NA; V: TRBV20-1; size: many; DNA: TGCAGTGCTTTCGGGGGAACCTACGAGCAGTACTTC; CDR3: CSAFGGTYEQYF
J: TRBJ2-6; D: TRBD1; V: TRBV4-3; size: NA; DNA: TGCGCCAGCAGCCAGGACCAGACAGGGCGAGGGTCCTCTGGGGCCAACGTCCTGACTTTC; CDR3: CASSQDQTGRGSSGANVLTF
J: TRBJ2-3; D: TRBD2; V: TRBV20-1; size: NA; DNA: TGCAGTGCCCAGAGGGTAGCGGGAGTTTTGAATACGCAGTATTTT; CDR3: CSAQRVAGVLNTQYF
J: TRBJ2-5; D: TRBD2; V: TRBV20-1; size: few; DNA: TGCAGTGCGCCACTAGCGGGAGGACGGAGAATTGAGACCCAGTACTTC; CDR3: CSAPLAGGRRIETQYF
J: TRBJ2-1; D: NA; V: TRBV28; size: many; DNA: TGTGCCAGCAGTTTAAACGGAAACGGTTACAATGAGCAGTTCTTC; CDR3: CASSLNGNGYNEQFF
J: TRBJ2-5; D: NA; V: TRBV7-8; size: NA; DNA: TGTGCCAGCAGCCCAATAGAAACAGGGTGGGAGACCCAGTACTTC; CDR3: CASSPIETGWETQYF
J: TRBJ2-7; D: TRBD2; V: TRBV20-1; size: few; DNA: TGCAGTGCTCGGTATTCTAGCGGGATGTCAATCTACGAGCAGTACTTC; CDR3: CSARYSSGMSIYEQYF
J: TRBJ2-5; D: NA; V: TRBV29-1; size: NA; DNA: TGCAGCGTTGAAGTTGCACAAAAAGAGACCCAGTACTTC; CDR3: CSVEVAQKETQYF
J: TRBJ1-1; D: NA; V: TRBV4-1; size: NA; DNA: TGCGCCAGCAGCCATCCGGGGATCGGCACTGAAGCTTTCTTT; CDR3: CASSHPGIGTEAFF
J: TRBJ2-1; D: NA; V: TRBV28; size: many; DNA: TGTGCCAGCGGTCGGACACTCTTTTCCTACAATGAGCAGTTCTTC; CDR3: CASGRTLFSYNEQFF
J: TRBJ2-7; D: NA; V: TRBV9; size: few; DNA: TGTGCCAGCAGCGTAGCTCTCGGAGGAGGCTACGAGCAGTACTTC; CDR3: CASSVALGGGYEQYF
J: TRBJ1-1; D: NA; V: TRBV7-6; size: NA; DNA: TGTGCCGGTTTCCGGGGTACTGAAGCTTTCTTT; CDR3: CAGFRGTEAFF
J: TRBJ2-5; D: NA; V: TRBV5-1; size: NA; DNA: TGCGCCAGCAGCTCTAGCTGGCAAGAGACCCAGTACTTC; CDR3: CASSSSWQETQYF
J: TRBJ2-7; D: TRBD1; V: TRBV7-7; size: NA; DNA: TGTGCTAGCAGCTTAAGAACAGGGGCGTCCTACGAGCAGTACTTC; CDR3: CASSLRTGASYEQYF
J: TRBJ2-2; D: NA; V: TRBV12-3/TRBV12-4; size: few; DNA: TGTGCCAGCAGTTTTAGACAGGTCGGCGGTATCGGGGAGCTGTTTTTT; CDR3: CASSFRQVGGIGELFF
J: TRBJ1-2; D: NA; V: TRBV5-1; size: many; DNA: TGCGCCAGCAGCTTGAGTCTCAGTTATGGCTACACCTTC; CDR3: CASSLSLSYGYTF
J: TRBJ2-2; D: TRBD2; V: TRBV18; size: few; DNA: TGTGCCAGCTCACCTTACGGGACTATTACGAACACCGGGGAGCTGTTTTTT; CDR3: CASSPYGTITNTGELFF